Listed here are 26 T cell receptor beta chains from one sample, sequenced in a study of shared clonotypes between healthy human individuals. The repertoire was sequenced with immunoSEQ multiplex PCR; TCRdb's copy has only in-frame clones and lacks some. The sample includes 1.5 million to 2.5 million clones, approximately 95% of them seen just once. As defined, naive CD8 cells were CD45RO-negative and positively selected for CCR7, with terminally differentiated effector memory CD45RA+ cells excluded. The source material was naive CD8+ T cells sorted from blood. These receptors were obtained from a man in his late teens or twenties in good health.

The chain recombines TRBV9 with TRBJ2-7; 7 nucleotides align to TRBD1. V gave up 0 bases and J gave up 1 base; unmatched junction bases: 4. CDR3 length: 15 residues. Germline-derived CDR1 and CDR2 are SGDLS and YYNGEE. CDR3 sequence (DNA): TGTGCCAGCAGCGTAGGAGGACAGGTGTCCTACGAGCAGTACTTC. Translating gives CASSVGGQVSYEQYF.

The rearrangement uses TRBV9 and TRBJ2-2; D possibly corresponds to TRBD2 (5 bases). Germline loops: CDR1 SGDLS, CDR2 YYNGEE. V was pared by 0 bases and J by 0 bases, with 9 bases between. The CDR3 is 16 residues long. DNA of the CDR3: TGTGCCAGCAGCGTAGCCGGGAACACGAACACCGGGGAGCTGTTTTTT. Residues: CASSVAGNTNTGELFF.

The chain recombines TRBV7-6 with TRBJ1-6, with a possible D match to TRBD1 (5 bases). The V gene's germline CDR1 is SGHVS and CDR2 FNYEAQ. The CDR3 covers 15 residues. The V and J ends lost 4 bases and 8 bases respectively, with 15 bases between them. The CDR3 region is CASSSRQGDDSPLHF. Here the CDR3 DNA reads TGTGCCAGCAGCTCAAGGCAGGGTGATGATTCACCCCTCCACTTT.

The sample holds a few counts of this clone. This chain joins TRBV5-6 and TRBJ1-6; tentative D call: TRBD1 (6 bases). Germline lookup yields CDR1 SGHDT and CDR2 YYEEEE. V gave up 4 bases and J gave up 10 bases, with 18 bases separating them. The CDR3 has 15 amino acids. This CDR3 reads CASSPAGGAGSPLHF. CDR3 in DNA: TGTGCCAGCAGCCCCGCGGGGGGCGCCGGATCACCCCTCCACTTT.

On this clone itself: The sample holds other DNA sequences that translate to the same CDR3. The rearrangement links TRBV5-6 to TRBJ2-2; D is unclear. V gave up 0 bases and J gave up 2 bases, with 5 bases separating them. The CDR3 spans 14 residues. Germline CDR1 is SGHDT and CDR2 is YYEEEE. This CDR3 is CASSLGLNTGELFF. The CDR3 nucleotides read TGTGCCAGCAGCTTGGGACTTAACACCGGGGAGCTGTTTTTT.

The chain combines TRBV4-2 with TRBJ2-1; 10 bases align to TRBD2. The ends lost 1 base at V and 13 bases at J; junction bases unmatched: 4. The CDR3 is 13 residues long. Germline lookup yields CDR1 LGHNA and CDR2 YNFKEQ. As DNA, the CDR3 is TGTGCCAGCAGCCAAGTGAGCGGGGGGGTACAGTTCTTC. Translating it yields CASSQVSGGVQFF.

The chain couples TRBV4-3 to TRBJ2-4; TRBD2 is a possible D gene (6 bases). The V and J ends lost 0 bases and 5 bases respectively, with 11 bases between them. CDR1 is LGHNA, CDR2 YSLEER, per germline. This CDR3 spans 15 amino acids. The CDR3 loop reads CASSQDRGGENIQYF. CDR3 bases: TGCGCCAGCAGCCAAGATCGGGGAGGCGAAAACATTCAGTACTTC.

This sequence joins TRBV29-1 and TRBJ1-1; no clear D. The CDR3 is 12 amino acids. V lost 6 bases and J 3 bases, leaving 11 bases between the germline ends. Germline loops: CDR1 SQVTM, CDR2 ANQGSEA. In DNA, the CDR3 is TGCAGCGTGCCCCTCCAAGACACTGAAGCTTTCTTT. Its protein is CSVPLQDTEAFF.

In regard to this clone: Being one base from a much bigger clone, this may be a read error. Other DNA sequences in this specimen translate into the identical CDR3. This chain links TRBV28 with TRBJ2-3; D gene uncertain. This CDR3 spans 11 amino acids. V lost 6 bases and J lost 2, with 3 bases in between. Germline CDR1 and CDR2: MDHEN and SYDVKM. CDR3 residues: CASSLTDTQYF. In DNA form, the CDR3 reads TGTGCCAGCAGCCTCACAGATACGCAGTATTTT.

The rearrangement joins TRBV7-9 to TRBJ2-5; D uncertain. The DNA end is a closer match to TRBJ2-7, so the J assignment may be wrong. Germline CDR1 is SEHNR and CDR2 is FQNEAQ (reference sequence). CDR3 length equals 12 residues. CDR3 sequence reads: CASSPAYDEQYF. In nucleotides, the CDR3 is TGTGCCAGCAGCCCTGCATATGACGAGCAGTACTTC.

The chain links TRBV27 to TRBJ2-5; the D gene is possibly TRBD2 (6 bases). From germline, CDR1 is MNHEY and CDR2 SMNVEV (reference sequence). V was trimmed by 5 bases and J by 5 bases, leaving 15 bases between them. The CDR3 covers 14 residues. For the CDR3, the DNA is TGTGCCAGCAGTCCGGCGGGGTGGGTGGAGACCCAGTACTTC. This gives the protein CASSPAGWVETQYF.

The V call is TRBV5-8, the J call TRBJ1-1; the D is unclear. With 4 bases removed from V and 7 bases from J, the gap between germline ends came to 20 bases. The CDR3 loop spans 15 amino acids. Looked up from germline, CDR1 is SGHTS and CDR2 is YDEGEE. DNA for the CDR3: TGTGCCAGCAGCCTACCTTGGTATGAAGAAGGTGAAGCTTTCTTT. Residues: CASSLPWYEEGEAFF.

The chain has TRBV7-6 and TRBJ2-7; 7 bases fit TRBD1. V shed 5 bases, J shed 3 bases, and the junction held 7 bases outside the gene matches. Germline V gene sequence: CDR1 SGHVS, CDR2 FNYEAQ. This CDR3 is built from 14 residues. CDR3 region: CASSLTGPSYEQYF. For the CDR3, the DNA is TGTGCCAGCAGCCTGACAGGGCCAAGCTACGAGCAGTACTTC.

V gene TRBV9 combines with J gene TRBJ2-5; the D gene is possibly TRBD2 (5 bases). CDR1 is SGDLS and CDR2 is YYNGEE in the germline V gene. CDR3 length: 11 amino acids. The V gene lost 7 bases and the J gene lost 4 bases, with 8 bases spanning the gap. CDR3 DNA sequence: TGTGCCAGCGGCGAGGGAGAGACCCAGTACTTC. Amino acid sequence: CASGEGETQYF.

The rearrangement joins TRBV5-1 to TRBJ2-7; 9 positions match TRBD1. The CDR3 totals 15 residues. The junction had 7 bases not matched to a gene; V was cut back by 1 base and J by 5 bases. Germline loops: CDR1 SGHRS, CDR2 YFSETQ. The CDR3 here is CASSLLGQGNHEQYF. DNA of the CDR3: TGCGCCAGCAGCTTGTTGGGACAGGGAAATCACGAGCAGTACTTC.

The DNA for the CDR3 is TGTGCCAGCAGCCTAACTAATTACTCACCCCTCCACTTT. Encoded protein: CASSLTNYSPLHF. The gene calls are TRBV27 and TRBJ1-6; D is undetermined. V was pared by 6 bases and J by 10 bases, with 13 bases between. The CDR3 sequence is 13 residues long. CDR1 MNHEY and CDR2 SMNVEV come from the germline V gene (reference sequence).

The chain has TRBV7-9 and TRBJ2-1; 11 bases line up with TRBD2. Germline lookup yields CDR1 SEHNR and CDR2 FQNEAQ (reference sequence). This CDR3 has 15 amino acids. V was pared by 5 bases and J by 6 bases, with 6 bases of the junction left unmatched. CDR3 amino acids: CASSISGGAANEQFF. The CDR3 DNA is TGTGCCAGCAGCATTAGCGGGGGGGCGGCCAATGAGCAGTTCTTC.

In its sample, this clone was seen once. The chain employs TRBV28 and TRBJ2-7; D gene unclear. Trimming removed 5 bases from V and 4 bases from J, with 15 bases in between. The germline gives CDR1 MDHEN, CDR2 SYDVKM. This CDR3 region has 14 residues. CDR3 coding DNA: TGTGCCAGCAGTACTGACTCTGTATATTACGAGCAGTACTTC. Its protein is CASSTDSVYYEQYF.

This clone was detected once. The chain combines TRBV2 with TRBJ1-1; D is uncertain. Germline CDR1 is SNHLY and CDR2 is FYNNEI. V lost 5 bases and J 8 bases, leaving 9 bases between the germline ends. The CDR3 length is 11 residues. The CDR3 coding sequence is TGTGCCAGCAGTCAGAGCCTCGAAGCTTTCTTT. Its translation: CASSQSLEAFF.

The V gene is TRBV7-4, the J gene TRBJ1-5; 7 bases line up with TRBD1. CDR3 length: 17 amino acids. Germline trimming cut 5 bases from V and 0 bases from J; bases unmatched to any gene: 10. The V gene's germline CDR1 is SGHVT and CDR2 SQSDAQ. The CDR3 DNA reads as TGTGCCAGCAGCCCCACCGACAGGGAGTATAGCAATCAGCCCCAGCATTTT. This gives the protein CASSPTDREYSNQPQHF.

The chain is built from TRBV5-6 and TRBJ2-2; 11 bases are a match to TRBD2. The trim removed 0 bases at V and 4 bases at J, leaving 2 bases unmatched. The germline CDR1 and CDR2 sequences are SGHDT and YYEEEE. The CDR3 is made up of 16 amino acids. The CDR3 region is CASSLGLAGITGELFF. In nucleotides, the CDR3 is TGTGCCAGCAGCTTGGGACTAGCGGGAATCACCGGGGAGCTGTTTTTT.

The CDR3 protein is CASSYISYEQYF. CDR3 coding DNA: TGTGCCAGCAGTTATATCTCCTACGAGCAGTACTTC. The V call is TRBV6-6, the J call TRBJ2-7, with D uncertain. The CDR3 runs to 12 residues. Trimming took off 3 bases at V and 0 bases at J, with 3 bases between the two ends. Germline CDR1 is MNHNY and CDR2 is SVGAGI (reference sequence).

The rearrangement joins TRBV6-1 to TRBJ2-5; D is unresolved. The V and J ends lost 0 bases and 5 bases respectively, with 13 bases between them. The CDR3 runs to 15 residues. CDR1 is MNHNS, CDR2 SASEGT, per germline. The CDR3 spells CASSEAPRWDETQYF. The CDR3 region has the DNA TGTGCCAGCAGTGAAGCTCCTCGGTGGGATGAGACCCAGTACTTC.

This chain connects TRBV28 to TRBJ2-7; the D is unclear. CDR3 length: 13 amino acids. Trimming took off 3 bases at V and 3 bases at J, with 9 bases between the two ends. The germline CDR1 and CDR2 sequences are MDHEN and SYDVKM. This CDR3 reads CASSLPESYEQYF. DNA for the CDR3: TGTGCCAGCAGTTTGCCAGAGAGCTACGAGCAGTACTTC.

This chain joins TRBV5-5 and TRBJ2-7; TRBD2 might be the D (5 bases). The CDR3 contains 14 residues. V shed 2 bases and J shed 4 bases, with 13 bases lying between them. The germline gives CDR1 SGHKS, CDR2 YYEKEE (reference sequence). DNA for the CDR3: TGTGCCAGCAGCTTAGTCTCGGGGAGTTACGAGCAGTACTTC. Protein: CASSLVSGSYEQYF.

V and J are TRBV19 and TRBJ2-1, with TRBD2 identical over 10 bases. The CDR3 consists of 15 residues. CDR1 and CDR2 (germline): LNHDA, SQIVND (reference sequence). Trimming took 3 bases from V and 6 from J; bases not matched to a gene: 5. CDR3 DNA sequence: TGTGCCAGTAGTATTACTAGCGGGAATGTCAATGAGCAGTTCTTC. This sequence encodes CASSITSGNVNEQFF.